Below are 18 T cell receptor beta chains sequenced from a single sample in a study of patients and donors after allogeneic stem cell transplantation. One entry per CDR3 protein, called by TCRdb with MiXCR from the RT-PCR reads. The sample has fewer than 95,000 distinct CDR3 sequences, around 5% seen once. The sequencing sample was made of blood, either unsorted or a sorted T cell fraction (not recorded which). The receptors here all came from a human donor who was either an allogeneic HSCT recipient or a stem cell or donor lymphocyte infusion donor (not recorded which). It is not recorded whose cells these are; they may come from a transplant donor.

The sample holds many counts of this clonotype. J is TRBJ1-6 and V is TRBV2; 9 bases match TRBD1. CDR1 SNHLY and CDR2 FYNNEI come from the germline V gene. This CDR3 is built from 15 residues. J was trimmed by 6 bases and V by 6 bases; bases with no gene match: 6. Here the CDR3 reads CASRIATGGNSPLHF. CDR3 coding DNA: TGTGCCAGCAGGATAGCGACAGGGGGTAATTCACCCCTCCACTTT.

The chain recombines TRBV3-1 with TRBJ1-6; no clear D. Trimming cost V 0 bases and J 7 bases, with 4 bases left between them. The germline V gene encodes CDR1 LGHDT and CDR2 YNNKEL (reference sequence). The length of the CDR3 is 13 residues. In DNA, the CDR3 is TGTGCCAGCAGCCAAGATCCAAATTCACCCCTCCACTTT. It translates to CASSQDPNSPLHF.

This clonotype was recorded at least ten times. The rearrangement uses TRBV7-9 and TRBJ2-1, with unresolved D. The germline CDR1 and CDR2 sequences are SEHNR and FQNEAQ (reference sequence). V lost 0 bases and J 6 bases, leaving 9 bases between the germline ends. CDR3 length equals 14 residues. The CDR3 sequence: CASSLAGAANEQFF. CDR3 nucleotide sequence: TGTGCCAGCAGCTTAGCCGGAGCAGCCAATGAGCAGTTCTTC.

This clonotype was counted at least ten times. This chain links TRBV6-5 with TRBJ1-5, with 7 bases that match TRBD1. V lost 4 bases to trimming and J lost 1 base; unmatched junction nucleotides: 4. The germline V gene encodes CDR1 MNHEY and CDR2 SVGAGI. CDR3 length: 15 amino acids. The chain's CDR3 is CASSSPGGSNQPQHF. CDR3 in DNA: TGTGCCAGCAGTTCACCAGGGGGGAGCAATCAGCCCCAGCATTTT.

The chain links TRBV7-6 to TRBJ2-3, with 15 bases identical to TRBD2. With 4 bases clipped from V and 1 base from J, the junction kept 6 bases outside the gene matches. The CDR3 runs to 18 residues. Germline CDR1 reads SGHVS; CDR2 reads FNYEAQ. The CDR3, as DNA: TGTGCCAGCAGCTCCCGGACTAGCGGGAGGGCCCGCACAGATACGCAGTATTTT. Its translation is CASSSRTSGRARTDTQYF. Supplemented by reference TRBV7-6 and TRBJ2-3, the full variable domain reads GAGVSQSPRYKVTKRGQDVALRCDPISGHVSLYWYRQALGQGPEFLTYFNYEAQQDKSGLPNDRFSAERPEGSISTLTIQRTEQRDSAMYRCASSSRTSGRARTDTQYFGPGTRLTVL.

This clonotype was counted ten times or more. This chain connects TRBV30 to TRBJ2-1, with 8 bases that match TRBD2. The CDR3 consists of 15 residues. V shed 1 base, J shed 2 bases, and the junction held 4 bases outside the gene matches. The V gene's germline CDR1 is GTSNPN and CDR2 SVGIG (reference sequence). The CDR3 here is CAWSEFGRAYNEQFF. CDR3 DNA: TGTGCCTGGAGTGAGTTCGGGAGGGCCTACAATGAGCAGTTCTTC.

This clonotype was detected many times. The chain is built from TRBV5-1 and TRBJ2-3, with TRBD1 identical over 7 bases. The V segment lost 4 bases and the J segment 0 bases; nucleotides outside the gene matches: 5. The length of the CDR3 is 15 residues. CDR1 and CDR2 from the germline V gene are SGHRS and YFSETQ. Here the CDR3 DNA reads TGCGCCAGCAGCCAAGGGACAGTGAGCACAGATACGCAGTATTTT. Residues: CASSQGTVSTDTQYF.

The rearrangement joins TRBV12-3 or TRBV12-4 to TRBJ2-6, with TRBD1 as a possible D gene (5 bases). This CDR3 region has 16 residues. V was clipped by 3 bases and J by 4 bases, with 13 bases between them. CDR3 nucleotides: TGTGCCAGCAGTTTTAGGTCAGGGTCAGGGGCCAACGTCCTGACTTTC. Translated: CASSFRSGSGANVLTF.

CDR3 DNA: TGTGCCAGCAGTTATGGGACAGGCTTGGGAAACACCATATATTTT. Residues: CASSYGTGLGNTIYF. V gene TRBV6-5 combines with J gene TRBJ1-3, with 8 nucleotides matching TRBD1. Germline trimming cut 3 bases from V and 4 bases from J; bases unmatched to any gene: 5. The CDR3 sequence is 15 residues long. Per germline, CDR1 MNHEY and CDR2 SVGAGI.

This clonotype occurred many times. This chain uses TRBV5-8 with TRBJ2-5; D unresolved. The CDR3 runs to 14 residues. Trimming left V 0 bases short and J 2 bases short, with 8 bases between. Germline lookup yields CDR1 SGHTS and CDR2 YDEGEE. Here the CDR3 DNA reads TGTGCCAGCAGCTTGGTATCGATACAAGAGACCCAGTACTTC. Translating it yields CASSLVSIQETQYF. The full variable domain, with the rest looked up from reference TRBV5-8 and TRBJ2-5, is EAGVTQSPTHLIKTRGQQATLRCSPISGHTSVYWYQQALGLGLQFLLWYDEGEERNRGNFPPRFSGRQFPNYSSELNVNALELEDSALYLCASSLVSIQETQYFGPGTRLLVL.

This clonotype has at least ten counts. V and J are TRBV3-1 and TRBJ2-3, with 7 bases that match TRBD2. The ends lost 6 bases at V and 6 bases at J; junction bases unmatched: 9. The CDR3 spans 14 residues. Per germline, CDR1 LGHDT and CDR2 YNNKEL (reference sequence). The CDR3 reads CASRLLAEPDTQYF. The DNA for the CDR3 is TGTGCCAGCAGACTCCTAGCGGAGCCGGATACGCAGTATTTT.

This clonotype was found many times. The V gene is TRBV27, the J gene TRBJ2-2; TRBD1 aligns across 9 bases. Looked up from germline, CDR1 is MNHEY and CDR2 is SMNVEV (reference sequence). V trimming: 8 bases; J trimming: 6 bases; junction bases outside the gene matches: 7. This CDR3 has 14 residues. The CDR3 reads CASRRDRVAGELFF. The CDR3 nucleotides are TGTGCCAGCCGCAGGGACAGGGTGGCCGGGGAGCTGTTTTTT.

This clonotype was counted many times. This chain joins TRBV14 and TRBJ1-4; no clear D. Trimming pared 7 bases from V and 8 bases from J, leaving 17 bases between. The CDR3 is made up of 14 amino acids. CDR1 is SGHDN, CDR2 FVKESK, per germline. The CDR3 spells CASIDADSREKLFF. DNA of the CDR3: TGTGCCAGCATTGATGCGGATTCGAGGGAAAAACTGTTTTTT.

This clonotype was counted many times. The rearrangement links TRBV28 to TRBJ1-2; tentatively, D is TRBD1 (5 bases). The CDR3 covers 12 residues. Trimming pared 3 bases from V and 6 bases from J, leaving 8 bases between. CDR1 is MDHEN, CDR2 SYDVKM, per germline. DNA of the CDR3: TGTGCCAGCAGTTTCAAGGGGAATGGCTACACCTTC. This translates into CASSFKGNGYTF.

This clonotype was observed at least ten times. The CDR3 sequence is CSVTRGTGPYEQYF. The DNA for the CDR3 is TGCAGCGTTACCCGCGGGACAGGCCCCTACGAGCAGTACTTC. The J gene is TRBJ2-7, the V gene TRBV29-1; TRBD1 matches at 8 bases. The V gene end was trimmed by 5 bases and the J gene end by 2 bases; junction bases not matched to a gene: 8. Germline lookup yields CDR1 SQVTM and CDR2 ANQGSEA. This CDR3 comprises 14 residues.

This clonotype was counted at least ten times. The V gene is TRBV11-2, the J gene TRBJ1-2; no clear D. Germline assignment: CDR1 SGHAT and CDR2 FQNNGV. This CDR3 is built from 15 residues. The V and J ends lost 5 bases and 0 bases respectively, with 13 bases between them. CDR3 in amino acids: CASSLQPTANYGYTF. CDR3 sequence (DNA): TGTGCCAGCAGCCTGCAACCTACAGCTAACTATGGCTACACCTTC.

This clonotype was seen only a few times. The chain links TRBV30 to TRBJ2-3; D is ambiguous. The CDR3 consists of 13 residues. In germline, CDR1 is GTSNPN, CDR2 SVGIG (reference sequence). Between the trimmed V and J ends, which lost 1 base and 3 bases, there was a span of 8 bases. The CDR3 bases are TGTGCCTGGAGTGGACAAATTACAGATACGCAGTATTTT. Residues: CAWSGQITDTQYF.

This clonotype was observed at least ten times. The CDR3 loop is CASSLTGTGGTGELFF. The CDR3 nucleotides read TGCGCCAGCAGCTTAACCGGGACAGGGGGCACCGGGGAGCTGTTTTTT. The rearrangement uses TRBV5-1 and TRBJ2-2, with 11 bases aligning to TRBD1. Germline CDR1 and CDR2: SGHRS and YFSETQ. There are 16 residues in the CDR3. The trim removed 2 bases at V and 4 bases at J, leaving 4 bases unmatched.